Listed below are T cell receptor beta chains from one sample, sequenced in a study of shared clonotypes between healthy human individuals. Clones were sequenced by immunoSEQ multiplex PCR, and TCRdb holds only the in-frame ones, with some missing. The repertoire holds approximately 2.4 million clones, about 94% seen once, with roughly 0.13% in the top ten. The specimen was naive CD4+ T cells sorted from blood. The receptors originated from a man aged 18 to 30 in good health. CDR3s include the opening cysteine and the closing phenylalanine or tryptophan. Each record gives: V gene, D gene, J gene, CDR3 protein. D genes are given only for firm matches.

>TRBV6-4|.|TRBJ1-6
CASRKTDNSPLHF
>TRBV29-1|TRBD1|TRBJ2-5
CSATGVETQYF
>TRBV5-6|.|TRBJ2-3
CASSRGPTSTDTQYF
>TRBV7-9|.|TRBJ2-2
CASSGGTDTGELFF
>TRBV5-4|TRBD1|TRBJ1-6
CASSLVQGAGPLHF
>TRBV10-1|.|TRBJ2-7
CASSPNVRNVYEQYF
>TRBV28|TRBD1|TRBJ2-7
CASSSVGTADEQYF
>TRBV6-6|.|TRBJ1-4
CASNPAGAGGEKLFF
>TRBV7-2|.|TRBJ1-2
CASSLWGWQDNGYTF
>TRBV6-6|.|TRBJ1-6
CASLEAGDSPLHF
>TRBV5-4|TRBD2|TRBJ2-7
CASSLRLAGGSSYEQYF
>TRBV18|.|TRBJ2-1
CASSRLPPGQLVNEQFF
>TRBV6-1|.|TRBJ1-2
CASSFGWVGGYTF
>TRBV9|.|TRBJ1-1
CASRSGRLNTEAFF
>TRBV5-4|.|TRBJ2-5
CASSLDRYQETQYF
>TRBV19|.|TRBJ2-3
CASGPPGGPDTSSTDTQYF
>TRBV27|.|TRBJ2-4
CASSLTGKNIQYF
>TRBV11-2|TRBD1|TRBJ1-2
CASSPGDRVASYGYTF
>TRBV6-6|.|TRBJ2-3
CASMDQGVSTDTQYF
>TRBV30|.|TRBJ1-3
CAWIPRQISGNTIYF
>TRBV7-7|TRBD2|TRBJ2-7
CASSQGAGVGEQYF
>TRBV6-1|.|TRBJ1-5
CASSEANGNQPQHF
>TRBV7-2|TRBD2|TRBJ2-7
CASSRGLAGGLGYEQYF
>TRBV5-4|TRBD1|TRBJ2-7
CASSRQGAYEQYF
>TRBV6-1|TRBD1|TRBJ2-7
CASARQGRGEQYF
>TRBV28|.|TRBJ1-1
CASSFRETEAFF
>TRBV18|.|TRBJ1-6
CASSTSGVGNSPLHF
>TRBV27|.|TRBJ1-6
CASRDGRVLRSPLHF
>TRBV7-2|.|TRBJ1-6
CASSFIPAGSPLHF